This is a list of T cell receptor beta chains from one sample in a study of cytomegalovirus exposure and HLA in healthy donors. Method: immunoSEQ multiplex PCR; TCRdb's copy keeps in-frame clones and lacks some. The sample lists over 150,000 clones, less than 90% occurring once. The specimen sequenced was PBMCs. The receptors stem from a woman aged 18-29 years in good health and CMV-seronegative. Each CDR3 is given with its conserved first and last residue. The order of the fields is J gene, clone size, V gene, D gene, CDR3 DNA, CDR3 protein. D genes are given only for firm matches. Clone size appears in some rows only: once, few, many, or a class for an expanded clone.

TRBJ1-3 - TRBV6-1 - TGTGCCAGCAGTGAAGCAAGACTCTCTGGAAACACCATATATTTT CASSEARLSGNTIYF
TRBJ2-7 - TRBV7-8 - TGTGCCAGCAGCTTCGGGGCCGGGAGCTCCTACGAGCAGTACTTC CASSFGAGSSYEQYF
TRBJ2-1 - TRBV6-5 - TGTGCCAGCGCGGACGGGAGTTACAATGAGCAGTTCTTC CASADGSYNEQFF
TRBJ1-1 - TRBV5-1 TRBD1 TGCGCCAGCAGCTCAAACAGGGGGAAGGGGACGACTGAAGCTTTCTTT CASSSNRGKGTTEAFF
TRBJ2-7 - TRBV6-1 - TGTGCCAGCAGGGCGACAGGAACCTACGAGCAGTACTTC CASRATGTYEQYF
TRBJ1-1 - TRBV27 TRBD1 TGTGCCAGCAGTTTCGGACAGGGAAAGGGGTACACTGAAGCTTTCTTT CASSFGQGKGYTEAFF
TRBJ2-2 - TRBV11-3 - TGTGCCAGCAGCTTGGACTGGCAGAACACCGGGGAGCTGTTTTTT CASSLDWQNTGELFF
TRBJ2-5 - TRBV7-2 - TGTGCCAGCAGTTCCCGGTCCTCCGGGAGTCCGGAGACCCAGTACTTC CASSSRSSGSPETQYF
TRBJ2-5 - TRBV11-2 - TGTGCCAGCAGCTTAGCGGTGCGGGAGACCCAGTACTTC CASSLAVRETQYF
TRBJ1-3 - TRBV15 - TGTGCCACCAGCAGAGAGGGTTGGGAGAGAAACACCATATATTTT CATSREGWERNTIYF
TRBJ1-1 - TRBV30 - TGTGCCTGGACTAGGGGGTTGGACACTGAAGCTTTCTTT CAWTRGLDTEAFF
TRBJ2-6 - TRBV5-6 - TGTGCCAGCAGCTGGTGGGCATACTCTGGGGCCAACGTCCTGACTTTC CASSWWAYSGANVLTF
TRBJ2-2 once TRBV2 - TGTGCCAGCAGCGCAACCTTTTTCGGGAGCACCGGGGAGCTGTTTTTT CASSATFFGSTGELFF
TRBJ2-2 - TRBV5-1 - TGCGCCAGCAGCTTGGAGACAGGAGTACCCGGGGAGCTGTTTTTT CASSLETGVPGELFF
TRBJ2-7 - TRBV30 TRBD2 TGTGCCTGGGAGACCGGGACTAGCGGGGGGCTCTACGAGCAGTACTTC CAWETGTSGGLYEQYF
TRBJ1-1 - TRBV19 - TGTGCCAGTAGTATGCGGGGAGTGAACACTGAAGCTTTCTTT CASSMRGVNTEAFF
TRBJ2-3 - TRBV7-9 TRBD2 TGTGCCAGCAGTGGGAGACTGACTAGCGCACGCACAGATACGCAGTATTTT CASSGRLTSARTDTQYF
TRBJ2-3 - TRBV12-5 TRBD2 TGTGCTAGTGGTTTGGGGTTAGCGGGAGGTAGCACAGATACGCAGTATTTT CASGLGLAGGSTDTQYF
TRBJ2-7 - TRBV10-2 TRBD1 TGCGCCAGCAGTGAGTCCTACAGGGGGCGTAGGGGCGAGCAGTACTTC CASSESYRGRRGEQYF
TRBJ2-1 - TRBV29-1 TRBD2 TGCAGCGTTCTATTTATCTGGTTTCGAGCGGGAGGGGACAATGAGCAGTTCTTC CSVLFIWFRAGGDNEQFF
TRBJ1-2 - TRBV7-8 - TGTGCCAGCAGCCTGGACAGAAATGGCTACACCTTC CASSLDRNGYTF
TRBJ2-3 - TRBV7-9 TRBD1 TGTGCCAGCAGCCCTCATGACAGGGGGAGGACAGATACGCAGTATTTT CASSPHDRGRTDTQYF
TRBJ1-2 - TRBV27 - TGTGCCAGCAGTTTGACTAGGGAACGGACCGATGGCTACACCTTC CASSLTRERTDGYTF
TRBJ2-3 - TRBV6-4 - TGTGCCAGCAGTGACTCGGCCCACACAGATACGCAGTATTTT CASSDSAHTDTQYF
TRBJ1-2 once TRBV2 - TGTGCCAGCAGTGACTACTATGGCTACACCTTC CASSDYYGYTF
TRBJ1-2 - TRBV2 TRBD1 TGTGCCAGCGCGACAGGGGGCTATGGCTACACCTTC CASATGGYGYTF
TRBJ2-3 - TRBV6-6 - TGTGCCAGCAGTTCCCACTCTTCCCCGGGGGACGATACGCAGTATTTT CASSSHSSPGDDTQYF
TRBJ1-2 - TRBV6-5 - TGTGCCAGCACCGACAGCCTTAACTATGGCTACACCTTC CASTDSLNYGYTF
TRBJ2-2 once TRBV2 TRBD1 TGTGCCAGCAGCGGACAGGGAACGAGCACCGGGGAGCTGTTTTTT CASSGQGTSTGELFF
TRBJ1-1 - TRBV30 - TGTGCCTGGAGTGTGCGGGTGAACACTGAAGCTTTCTTT CAWSVRVNTEAFF
TRBJ1-5 - TRBV7-9 - TGTGCCAGCAGCTTCGCAGGGGACGGAGGCCCCCAGCATTTT CASSFAGDGGPQHF
TRBJ2-1 - TRBV27 TRBD2 TGTGCCAGCAGTCCAAAACCTCTGACTAGCGGGAGGAGGGATGAGCAGTTCTTC CASSPKPLTSGRRDEQFF
TRBJ1-2 - TRBV6-5 TRBD1 TGTGCCAGCCGACAAAGCCAGGGGGCGAGTTCTGGCTACACCTTC CASRQSQGASSGYTF
TRBJ2-2 - TRBV5-5 - TGTGCCAGCAGCTTCCGGACAGCGAACACCGGGGAGCTGTTTTTT CASSFRTANTGELFF
TRBJ1-1 - TRBV18 - TGTGCCAGCTCACCCAGGGGAGGGGATGTTGAAGCTTTCTTT CASSPRGGDVEAFF
TRBJ2-5 - TRBV5-4 TRBD2 TGTGCCAGCCGACTAGCGGGGGGGCGGGAGACCCAGTACTTC CASRLAGGRETQYF
TRBJ2-3 - TRBV7-3 - TGTGCCAGCAGCCCGTCCTTCACAGATACGCAGTATTTT CASSPSFTDTQYF
TRBJ1-1 - TRBV19 TRBD1 TGTGCCAGTGTGGACAGGGGAAAAAACACTGAAGCTTTCTTT CASVDRGKNTEAFF
TRBJ2-7 once TRBV7-2 TRBD1 TGTGCCAGCAGCCCCGACAGGGCTGGACCCTACGAGCAGTACTTC CASSPDRAGPYEQYF
TRBJ2-7 - TRBV5-1 TRBD2 TGCGCCAGCAGCATGGGCCTAGCGGGGGCTCTGGGCGAGCAGTACTTC CASSMGLAGALGEQYF
TRBJ2-7 - TRBV7-9 TRBD1 TGTGCCAGCGGGACAGGCCTTTCCTACGAGCAGTACTTC CASGTGLSYEQYF
TRBJ1-4 - TRBV5-1 - TGCGCCAGCAGCTTGAATATATTGGGGGGAGAGGAAAAACTGTTTTTT CASSLNILGGEEKLFF
TRBJ1-4 - TRBV4-3 - TGCGCCAGCAGCCAGGAAAGTGCCGGACAGGAAAAACTGTTTTTT CASSQESAGQEKLFF
TRBJ2-3 - TRBV29-1 - TGCAGCGTTGACGCCGGGGATACGCAGTATTTT CSVDAGDTQYF
TRBJ2-7 once TRBV7-8 TRBD1 TGTGCCAGCAGCGGCCGACAGGGTAGCTCCTACGAGCAGTACTTC CASSGRQGSSYEQYF
TRBJ2-7 - TRBV6-6 - TGTGCCAGCATAGAGGGAGAAGGAAGCTCCTACGAGCAGTACTTC CASIEGEGSSYEQYF
TRBJ1-3 - TRBV9 - TGTGCCAGCAGCGTAGTGAGCTCTGGAAACACCATATATTTT CASSVVSSGNTIYF
TRBJ2-3 - TRBV5-1 - TGCGCCAGCAGCTTGGCCCCTAGCAGAGGGACAGATACGCAGTATTTT CASSLAPSRGTDTQYF
TRBJ2-7 - TRBV6-6 - TGTGCCAGCAGTTACGAAGGGGTGGAATCGGAGCAGTACTTC CASSYEGVESEQYF
TRBJ2-3 - TRBV15 TRBD2 TGTGCCACCAGCAGAGACCCTGGGGCGGGAGGGCTCACAGATACGCAGTATTTT CATSRDPGAGGLTDTQYF
TRBJ2-7 - TRBV9 TRBD2 TGTGCCAGCAGCGCCGGGACTAGCGGGAGGCAGTACTTC CASSAGTSGRQYF
TRBJ1-4 - TRBV6-5 - TGTGCCAGCAGTTACTCGAATTTCGGGAATGAAAAACTGTTTTTT CASSYSNFGNEKLFF
TRBJ1-5 few TRBV4-2 TRBD1 TGTGCCAGCAGCCAAGAAAAGGGACAGCTTAATCAGCCCCAGCATTTT CASSQEKGQLNQPQHF
TRBJ1-4 - TRBV2 - TGTGCCAGCAGTGAACACCGGGGTGAGGAAAAACTGTTTTTT CASSEHRGEEKLFF
TRBJ1-5 - TRBV28 - TGTGCCAGCAGCCCGCCGTCCTACCGCAATCAGCCCCAGCATTTT CASSPPSYRNQPQHF